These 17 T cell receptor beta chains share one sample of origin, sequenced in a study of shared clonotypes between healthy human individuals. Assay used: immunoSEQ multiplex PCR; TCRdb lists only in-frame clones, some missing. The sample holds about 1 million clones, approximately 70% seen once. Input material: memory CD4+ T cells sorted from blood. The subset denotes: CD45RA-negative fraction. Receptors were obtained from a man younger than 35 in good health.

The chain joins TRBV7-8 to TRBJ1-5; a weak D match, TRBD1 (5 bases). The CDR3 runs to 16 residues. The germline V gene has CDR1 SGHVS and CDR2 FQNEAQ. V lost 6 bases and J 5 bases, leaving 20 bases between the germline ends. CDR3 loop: CASSLRLGAVDQPQHF. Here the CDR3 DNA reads TGTGCCAGCAGTCTTAGGCTAGGGGCAGTCGATCAGCCCCAGCATTTT.

The CDR3 nucleotides are TGTGCCAGCGGGACAGCCACCAGACTCGCTGGCTACACCTTC. Amino acids: CASGTATRLAGYTF. The V and J genes are TRBV6-6 and TRBJ1-2, with 7 bases lining up with TRBD1. The germline V gene has CDR1 MNHNY and CDR2 SVGAGI (reference sequence). This CDR3 contains 14 residues. The junction had 13 bases not matched to a gene; V was cut back by 8 bases and J by 7 bases.

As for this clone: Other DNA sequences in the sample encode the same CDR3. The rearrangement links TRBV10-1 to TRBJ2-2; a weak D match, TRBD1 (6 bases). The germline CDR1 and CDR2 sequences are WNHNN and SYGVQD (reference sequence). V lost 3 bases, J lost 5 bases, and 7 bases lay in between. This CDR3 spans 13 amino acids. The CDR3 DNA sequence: TGCGCCAGCAGTGAAAGGGGGACCGGGGAGCTGTTTTTT. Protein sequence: CASSERGTGELFF.

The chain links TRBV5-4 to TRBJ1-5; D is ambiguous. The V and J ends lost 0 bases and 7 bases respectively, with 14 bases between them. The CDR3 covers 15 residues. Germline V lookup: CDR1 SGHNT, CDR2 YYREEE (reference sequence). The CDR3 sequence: CASSLGSGLGQPQHF. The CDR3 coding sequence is TGTGCCAGCAGCTTGGGTAGCGGGCTCGGGCAGCCCCAGCATTTT.

For the CDR3, the DNA is TGTGCCAGCAGACAGGGTCGAGGGGCTTTCTTT. Its protein product is CASRQGRGAFF. The gene calls are TRBV6-1 and TRBJ1-1; D is perhaps TRBD1 (6 bases). Germline loops: CDR1 MNHNS, CDR2 SASEGT. The CDR3 spans 11 residues. V was clipped by 6 bases and J by 11 bases, with 13 bases between them.

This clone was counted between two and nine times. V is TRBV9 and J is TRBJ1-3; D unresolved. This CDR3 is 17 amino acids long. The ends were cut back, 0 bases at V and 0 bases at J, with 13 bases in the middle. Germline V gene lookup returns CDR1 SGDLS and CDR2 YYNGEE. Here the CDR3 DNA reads TGTGCCAGCAGCGTAGCGCTTGGCGTAGACTCTGGAAACACCATATATTTT. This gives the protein CASSVALGVDSGNTIYF.

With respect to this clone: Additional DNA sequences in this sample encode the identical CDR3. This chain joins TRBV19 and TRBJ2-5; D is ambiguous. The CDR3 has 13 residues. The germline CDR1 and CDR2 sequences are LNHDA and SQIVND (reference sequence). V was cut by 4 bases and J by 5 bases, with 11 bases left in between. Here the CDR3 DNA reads TGTGCCAGTAGTAAAGGGCTTGGGGAGACCCAGTACTTC. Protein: CASSKGLGETQYF.

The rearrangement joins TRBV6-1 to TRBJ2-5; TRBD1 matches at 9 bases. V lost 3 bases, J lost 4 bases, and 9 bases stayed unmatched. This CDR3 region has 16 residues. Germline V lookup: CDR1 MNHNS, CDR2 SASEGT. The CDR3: CASSDRDRVMGETQYF. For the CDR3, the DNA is TGTGCCAGCAGTGACCGGGACAGGGTAATGGGAGAGACCCAGTACTTC.

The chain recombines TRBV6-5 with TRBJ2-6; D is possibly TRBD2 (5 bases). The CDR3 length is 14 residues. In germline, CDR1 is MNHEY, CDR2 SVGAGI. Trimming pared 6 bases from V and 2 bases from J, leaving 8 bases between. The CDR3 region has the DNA TGTGCCAGCAGCTGGCGGGCTGGGGCCAACGTCCTGACTTTC. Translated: CASSWRAGANVLTF.

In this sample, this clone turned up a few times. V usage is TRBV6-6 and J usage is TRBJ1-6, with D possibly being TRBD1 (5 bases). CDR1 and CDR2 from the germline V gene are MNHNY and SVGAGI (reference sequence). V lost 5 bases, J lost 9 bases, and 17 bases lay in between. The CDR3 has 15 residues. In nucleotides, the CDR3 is TGTGCCAGCAGTCGGGACCCCTGGGAAGGTTCACCCCTCCACTTT. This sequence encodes CASSRDPWEGSPLHF.

This CDR3 reads CASSIGEKRGQYF. The CDR3 DNA reads as TGTGCCAGTAGTATAGGAGAGAAGAGAGGCCAGTACTTC. The genes are TRBV19 and TRBJ2-5, with no clear D. Trimming shortened V by 1 base and J by 10 bases, and 13 bases separated the two germline ends. CDR3 length: 13 amino acids. Germline-derived CDR1 and CDR2 are LNHDA and SQIVND (reference sequence).

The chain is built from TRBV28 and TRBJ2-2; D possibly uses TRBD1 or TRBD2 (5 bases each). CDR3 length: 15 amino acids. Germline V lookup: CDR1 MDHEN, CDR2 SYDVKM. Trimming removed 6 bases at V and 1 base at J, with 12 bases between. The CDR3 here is CASSSPGRNTGELFF. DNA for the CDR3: TGTGCCAGCAGCTCCCCGGGACGGAACACCGGGGAGCTGTTTTTT. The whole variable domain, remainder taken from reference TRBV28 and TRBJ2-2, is DVKVTQSSRYLVKRTGEKVFLECVQDMDHENMFWYRQDPGLGLRLIYFSYDVKMKEKGDIPEGYSVSREKKERFSLILESASTNQTSMYLCASSSPGRNTGELFFGEGSRLTVL.

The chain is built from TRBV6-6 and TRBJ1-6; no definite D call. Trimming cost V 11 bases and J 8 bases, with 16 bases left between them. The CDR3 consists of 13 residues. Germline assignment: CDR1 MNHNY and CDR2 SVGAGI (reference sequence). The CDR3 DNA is TGTGCCGGCAAAAGGGAGCTGTATTCACCCCTCCACTTT. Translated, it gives CAGKRELYSPLHF.

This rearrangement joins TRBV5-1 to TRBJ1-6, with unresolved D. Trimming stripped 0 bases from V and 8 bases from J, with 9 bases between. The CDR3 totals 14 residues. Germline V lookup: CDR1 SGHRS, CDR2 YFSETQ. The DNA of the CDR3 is TGCGCCAGCAGCTTGGCCGTTCGCGATTCACCCCTCCACTTT. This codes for CASSLAVRDSPLHF. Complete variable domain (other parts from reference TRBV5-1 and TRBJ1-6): KAGVTQTPRYLIKTRGQQVTLSCSPISGHRSVSWYQQTPGQGLQFLFEYFSETQRNKGNFPGRFSGRQFSNSRSEMNVSTLELGDSALYLCASSLAVRDSPLHFGNGTRLTVT.

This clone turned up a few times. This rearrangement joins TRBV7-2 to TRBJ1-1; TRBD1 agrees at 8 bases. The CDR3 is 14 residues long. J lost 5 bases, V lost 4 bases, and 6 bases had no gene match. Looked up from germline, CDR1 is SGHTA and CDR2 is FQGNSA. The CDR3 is CASSYDRGKTEAFF. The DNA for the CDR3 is TGTGCCAGCAGCTACGACAGGGGTAAGACTGAAGCTTTCTTT.

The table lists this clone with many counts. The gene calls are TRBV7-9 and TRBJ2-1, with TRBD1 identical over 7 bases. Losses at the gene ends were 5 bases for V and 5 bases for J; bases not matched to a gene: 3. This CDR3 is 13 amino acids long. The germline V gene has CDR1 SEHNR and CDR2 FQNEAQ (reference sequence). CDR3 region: CASSPQGDNEQFF. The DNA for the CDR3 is TGTGCCAGCAGCCCCCAGGGGGACAATGAGCAGTTCTTC.

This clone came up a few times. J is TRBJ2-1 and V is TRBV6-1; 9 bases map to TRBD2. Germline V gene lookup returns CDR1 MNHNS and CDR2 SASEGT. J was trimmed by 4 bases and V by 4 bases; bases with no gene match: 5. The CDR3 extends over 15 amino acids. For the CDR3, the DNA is TGTGCCAGCAGTGGACTAGCGGCACGGTACAATGAGCAGTTCTTC. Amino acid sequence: CASSGLAARYNEQFF.